The next 9 T cell receptor beta chains were all read from a single sample in a study of OX40 agonist ivuxolimab in advanced cancers. Method: immunoSEQ multiplex PCR; TCRdb's copy keeps in-frame clones and lacks some. The data contain 74,000 or so clones, about 89% of them singletons. The source material was CD4+ or CD8+ T cells sorted from blood, sampled in a trial of the OX40 agonist ivuxolimab. The receptors were gathered from an adult with an advanced solid tumor such as melanoma, head and neck, liver or kidney cancer.

This sequence joins TRBV9 and TRBJ2-4; D remains ambiguous. Germline values: CDR1 SGDLS, CDR2 YYNGEE. V shed 0 bases and J shed 9 bases, with 13 bases lying between them. This CDR3 contains 14 residues. The CDR3 nucleotides read TGTGCCAGCAGCGTAGGTGAGTCACGCGGCATTCAGTACTTC. Amino acids: CASSVGESRGIQYF.

The gene calls are TRBV6-6 and TRBJ1-4; TRBD1 might be the D (5 bases). The CDR3 consists of 11 residues. Germline V gene sequence: CDR1 MNHNY, CDR2 SVGAGI (reference sequence). The ends were cut back, 7 bases at V and 13 bases at J, with 13 bases in the middle. DNA of the CDR3: TGTGCCAGCACGGACGGGACTGTACTGTTTTTT. Residues: CASTDGTVLFF.

The table lists this clone with a count of one. This chain joins TRBV10-3 and TRBJ2-3, with 10 bases that match TRBD1. Germline-derived CDR1 and CDR2 are ENHRY and SYGVKD. The V segment lost 6 bases and the J segment 3 bases; nucleotides outside the gene matches: 3. CDR3 size: 14 residues. The CDR3 loop reads CAIRGTGDTDTQYF. Here the CDR3 DNA reads TGTGCCATCAGGGGGACAGGGGATACAGATACGCAGTATTTT.

The rearrangement links TRBV6-1 to TRBJ2-1; D possibly corresponds to TRBD2 (5 bases). Trimming stripped 5 bases from V and 7 bases from J, with 15 bases between. Germline V gene sequence: CDR1 MNHNS, CDR2 SASEGT. CDR3 length equals 14 residues. The CDR3 bases are TGTGCCAGCAGTAGAACGGGGAGTTTGAATGAGCAGTTCTTC. It is translated as CASSRTGSLNEQFF.

This clone has only one observation. The V gene is TRBV11-3, the J gene TRBJ2-1; D gene uncertain. V was clipped by 3 bases and J by 2 bases, with 5 bases between them. From germline, CDR1 is SGHNT and CDR2 YENEEA. The CDR3 contains 13 residues. CDR3 bases: TGTGCCAGCAGCTTGCAGGCCTACAATGAGCAGTTCTTC. Translation: CASSLQAYNEQFF.

The V call is TRBV18, the J call TRBJ2-7, with 7 bases matching TRBD1. Looked up from germline, CDR1 is KGHSH and CDR2 is LQKENI. The length of the CDR3 is 17 residues. The trim removed 5 bases at V and 3 bases at J, leaving 16 bases unmatched. CDR3 in DNA: TGTGCCAGCTCATCAAACACTCACAGGGGCAACTTCTACGAGCAGTACTTC. Protein: CASSSNTHRGNFYEQYF.

J is TRBJ2-7 and V is TRBV6-1; 7 nucleotides match TRBD1. Germline-derived CDR1 and CDR2 are MNHNS and SASEGT. CDR3 length: 14 residues. The trim removed 6 bases at V and 2 bases at J, leaving 7 bases unmatched. The CDR3 nucleotides read TGTGCCAGCAGCCACCGGGACAGCACCTACGAGCAGTACTTC. The encoded protein is CASSHRDSTYEQYF.

This clone was counted a few times. CDR3 amino acids: CARRTEGGTEAFF. The CDR3 region has the DNA TGTGCCAGGCGGACAGAGGGGGGGACTGAAGCTTTCTTT. The genes are TRBV2 and TRBJ1-1, with a possible D match to TRBD1 (6 bases). This CDR3 contains 13 residues. Trimming removed 9 bases from V and 5 bases from J, with 16 bases in between. Germline V gene lookup returns CDR1 SNHLY and CDR2 FYNNEI.

The chain is built from TRBV5-4 and TRBJ2-5; TRBD2 agrees at 11 bases. The V gene's germline CDR1 is SGHNT and CDR2 YYREEE (reference sequence). This CDR3 spans 16 amino acids. The J segment lost 7 bases and the V segment lost 2 bases, leaving 10 bases of the junction unmatched. In DNA form, the CDR3 reads TGTGCCAGCAGCTTTCTAGCGGGGGGCCGGCGGGGGACCCAGTACTTC. Translated: CASSFLAGGRRGTQYF. The complete variable domain, with remaining parts taken from reference TRBV5-4 and TRBJ2-5, reads ETGVTQSPTHLIKTRGQQVTLRCSSQSGHNTVSWYQQALGQGPQFIFQYYREEENGRGNFPPRFSGLQFPNYSSELNVNALELDDSALYLCASSFLAGGRRGTQYFGPGTRLLVL.